A single sample is the source of the 2 T cell receptor beta chains below, sequenced in a study of T cells in Graves' hyperthyroidism and ophthalmopathy. It was RNA transcripts that yielded the amplified TCR beta CDR3 regions. RT-PCR in the first round (using the HTBI primer set) targeted the TCR CDR3. TCRdb redid the calling of the multiplex PCR reads with MiXCR, one entry per CDR3 protein. The sample carries 490,000 or so distinct CDR3 sequences, roughly 23% recorded once. Source material: blood. The receptors derive from a woman aged 70 to 79 with Graves' ophthalmopathy.

This clonotype has at least ten counts. J is TRBJ2-2 and V is TRBV12-3 or TRBV12-4, with a possible D match to TRBD2 (6 bases). V was cut by 3 bases and J by 2 bases, with 19 bases left in between. The length of the CDR3 is 18 residues. CDR3 bases: TGTGCCAGCAGTTTTGGGATATTAGCGGTTTTTAACACCGGGGAGCTGTTTTTT. Its protein is CASSFGILAVFNTGELFF.

The chain has TRBV5-1 and TRBJ2-3; weak D call: TRBD2 (5 bases). The CDR3 has 12 amino acids. V lost 4 bases to trimming and J lost 8 bases, with 11 bases between them. Germline loops: CDR1 SGHRS, CDR2 YFSETQ. The CDR3 is CASSPDRGTQYF. CDR3 coding DNA: TGCGCCAGCAGCCCGGATCGGGGTACGCAGTATTTT. Drawing the rest from reference TRBV5-1 and TRBJ2-3, the complete variable domain is KAGVTQTPRYLIKTRGQQVTLSCSPISGHRSVSWYQQTPGQGLQFLFEYFSETQRNKGNFPGRFSGRQFSNSRSEMNVSTLELGDSALYLCASSPDRGTQYFGPGTRLTVL.